The clone carrying this T cell receptor (beta chain) was recorded at least ten times. The antigen is not known. The V end was cut by 5 bases, the J end by 4 bases, with 11 bases between. Germline CDR1 and CDR2: SEHNR and FQNEAQ (reference sequence). The CDR3 sequence is 13 residues long. The data were obtained in a study of response to subunit inactivated influenza vaccine. Study-level points and caveats: It was suggested by the authors that few new T cells are recruited by each seasonal influenza vaccination.

TCRdb used MiXCR to reprocess the RT-PCR reads, holding one entry per CDR3 protein. Of around 170,000 distinct CDR3 sequences in the sample, over 8.5% are singletons; the top ten hold roughly 33%. The sequence derives from a man between 50 and 70 years old who received an inactivated influenza vaccine. This sample comprised CD8+ T cells sorted from PBMCs, obtained around 2 years after vaccination. This chain connects TRBV7-9 to TRBJ1-1; the D gene is possibly TRBD1 (5 bases). CDR3: CASSQGFGTEAFF. CDR3 nucleotides: TGTGCCAGCAGCCAGGGATTCGGCACTGAAGCTTTCTTT.